This T cell receptor (beta chain) was recovered during a study of follicular helper T cells after annual influenza vaccination. Study context: Some donors were sampled over the 2013-2014, 2014-2015 and 2015-2016 vaccinations.

The time point here: 2013-2014 season, 7 days after vaccination. Donors were community-dwelling with no influenza vaccine in the prior 6 months. Donors with HIV/AIDS, active malignancy, immunomodulators or active illness were excluded. Points on this clone: Its specificity is not known.

Profiling relied on immunoSEQ multiplex PCR, and the TCRdb table lists in-frame clones only, not all of them. The table shows about 10,000 clones, with about four fifths occurring only once. Findings of the study overall: Successive annual vaccinations recalled a recurrent oligoclonal ICOS+CD38+ cTfh response with influenza-specific clonotypes.

The CDR3 sequence is 13 residues long. Germline assignment: CDR1 LNHDA and CDR2 SQIVND (reference sequence). Trimming at V came to 1 base and at J to 11 bases, leaving 5 bases not matched to a gene. The origin of this receptor is an adult who received the influenza vaccine. V and J are TRBV19 and TRBJ1-1, with 9 bases that match TRBD1. The sample in question was CXCR5- memory CD4+ T cells sorted from blood, obtained 7 days after influenza vaccination. The CDR3 DNA follows: TGTGCCAGTAGTATAGCCGGGACAGGGATCGCTTTCTTT. Protein sequence: CASSIAGTGIAFF. Full variable domain (remainder filled in from reference TRBV19 and TRBJ1-1): DGGITQSPKYLFRKEGQNVTLSCEQNLNHDAMYWYRQDPGQGLRLIYYSQIVNDFQKGDIAEGYSVSREKKESFPLTVTSAQKNPTAFYLCASSIAGTGIAFFGQGTRLTVV.